This section outlines one T cell receptor beta chain sequence together with its context. The data originate from a study of regulatory T cells in long-lasting Graves disease. Building of the TCR beta libraries involved iRepertoire HTBI primers and Arm-PCR of CDR3 regions. A single record per CDR3 protein comes from TCRdb applying MiXCR to the multiplex PCR reads. The profile covers 400,000 to 500,000 distinct CDR3 sequences, with roughly 15% appearing a single time and 20% to 25% taken by the ten largest. The time point is: newly diagnosed GD, antithyroid drugs for less than 3 months. TCR sequences were obtained from RNA taken from PBMCs. The germline V gene has CDR1 MGHRA and CDR2 YSYEKL. Trimming cost V 2 bases and J 0 bases, with 8 bases left between them. The CDR3 contains 14 residues. The same sample was also studied in work on T cells in Graves' hyperthyroidism and ophthalmopathy.

This chain uses TRBV4-1 with TRBJ2-7; D not certain. This specimen was peripheral blood mononuclear cells (PBMCs), taken at new diagnosis, from a patient treated with antithyroid drugs. This sequence originates from a woman younger than 30 with Graves disease. The CDR3 spells CASSQSAASYEQYF. For the CDR3, the DNA is TGCGCCAGCAGCCAATCAGCAGCCTCCTACGAGCAGTACTTC.